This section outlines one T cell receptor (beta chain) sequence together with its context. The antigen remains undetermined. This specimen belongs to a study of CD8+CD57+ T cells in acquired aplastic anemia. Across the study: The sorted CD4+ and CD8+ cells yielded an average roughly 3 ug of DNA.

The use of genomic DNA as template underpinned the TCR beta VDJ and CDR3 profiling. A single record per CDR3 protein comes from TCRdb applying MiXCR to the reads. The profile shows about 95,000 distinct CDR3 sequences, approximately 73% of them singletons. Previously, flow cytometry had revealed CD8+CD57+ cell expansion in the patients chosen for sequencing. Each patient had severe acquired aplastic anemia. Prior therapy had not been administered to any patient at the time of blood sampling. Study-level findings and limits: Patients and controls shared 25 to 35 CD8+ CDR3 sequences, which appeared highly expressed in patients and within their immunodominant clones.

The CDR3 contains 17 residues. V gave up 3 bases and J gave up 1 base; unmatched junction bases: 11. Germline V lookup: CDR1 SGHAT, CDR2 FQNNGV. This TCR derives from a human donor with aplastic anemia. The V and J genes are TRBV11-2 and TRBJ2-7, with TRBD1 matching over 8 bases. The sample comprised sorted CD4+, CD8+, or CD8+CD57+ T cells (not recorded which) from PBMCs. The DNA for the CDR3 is TGTGCCAGCAGCTTGCTGGGCGGGACAGGCTTATCCTACGAGCAGTACTTC. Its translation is CASSLLGGTGLSYEQYF.